Following are 9 T cell receptor beta chains from one sample sequenced in a study of response to subunit inactivated influenza vaccine listed by TCRdb under 2018. The library was made by RT-PCR. Sequencing took place on an Illumina HiSeq 2500. TCRdb reprocessing: public reads trimmed at Q25 with fastp, clones called with MiXCR, in-frame beta chains kept. Rows are combined by CDR3 protein, so each entry shows the most common genes and DNA. The sample table holds about 780,000 distinct CDR3 sequences, of which around a sixth were seen once. The ten top clones hold roughly a tenth of the sample. The sample was PBMCs from blood, taken about 5 days after vaccination. These receptors all come from a man aged 50 to 60 who received an inactivated influenza vaccine. Donor details come from another sample of the same person, matched by shared clones.

The V gene is TRBV3-1, the J gene TRBJ2-6; 11 bases match TRBD1. The CDR3 is 19 amino acids. The V and J ends lost 1 base and 4 bases, in that order; junction bases with no gene match: 9. Germline values: CDR1 LGHDT, CDR2 YNNKEL (reference sequence). CDR3 sequence reads: CASSQVAGQGGSGANVLTF. The CDR3 bases are TGTGCCAGCAGCCAAGTGGCGGGACAGGGGGGATCCGGGGCCAACGTCCTGACTTTC.

This chain uses TRBV19 with TRBJ2-7; a possible D gene is TRBD2 (6 bases). From germline, CDR1 is LNHDA and CDR2 SQIVND (reference sequence). The CDR3 is 11 residues long. The CDR3 DNA sequence: TGTGCAACCATCCGGGGGAACGAGCAGTACTTC. Residues: CATIRGNEQYF.

This clonotype was detected many times. The J gene is TRBJ2-5, the V gene TRBV7-2; D call uncertain. The CDR3 length is 12 residues. Trimming took 1 base from V and 5 from J, leaving 5 bases between them. CDR1 SGHTA and CDR2 FQGNSA come from the germline V gene. CDR3 protein: CASSLERETQYF. CDR3 sequence (DNA): TGTGCCAGCAGCTTAGAGCGTGAGACCCAGTACTTC.

This clonotype showed up just a few times. The V and J genes are TRBV4-3 and TRBJ1-1; no definite D call. The V gene's germline CDR1 is LGHNA and CDR2 YSLEER. Trimming left V 1 base short and J 0 bases short, with 12 bases between. This CDR3 contains 16 residues. The CDR3 region has the DNA TGCGCCAGCAGCCAAGGCACCGGGGTTATGAACACTGAAGCTTTCTTT. Translating gives CASSQGTGVMNTEAFF.

This clonotype was counted a few times. V and J are TRBV30 and TRBJ1-1; D is undetermined. This CDR3 has 14 amino acids. V shed 3 bases and J shed 0 bases, with 11 bases lying between them. Looked up from germline, CDR1 is GTSNPN and CDR2 is SVGIG (reference sequence). The DNA for the CDR3 is TGTGCCTGGAGACGACAAGGGATGAACACTGAAGCTTTCTTT. Its protein product is CAWRRQGMNTEAFF.

A word on this clonotype: A much larger clonotype is one base distant, so this may be a read error. This chain uses TRBV5-1 with TRBJ2-1, with D possibly matching TRBD2 (5 bases). From germline, CDR1 is SGHRS and CDR2 YFSETQ. V was shortened by 1 base and J by 0 bases, with 8 bases between the two germline ends. The CDR3 sequence is 15 residues long. CDR3 nucleotides: TGCGCCAGCAGCTTGATCGGGAACTCCTACAATGAGCAGTTCTTC. This translates into CASSLIGNSYNEQFF.

The V and J genes are TRBV10-3 and TRBJ2-4, with 11 bases identical to TRBD1. The CDR3 spans 16 residues. Losses at the gene ends were 0 bases for V and 5 bases for J; bases not matched to a gene: 3. Germline V lookup: CDR1 ENHRY, CDR2 SYGVKD. The DNA of the CDR3 is TGTGCCATCAGTGAGTCGGACAGGGGGCGAGAAAACATTCAGTACTTC. This sequence encodes CAISESDRGRENIQYF.

This clonotype came up a few times. The J gene is TRBJ2-1, the V gene TRBV20-1, with D perhaps TRBD2 (6 bases). The germline V gene encodes CDR1 DFQATT and CDR2 SNEGSKA (reference sequence). With 6 bases removed from V and 12 bases from J, the gap between germline ends came to 18 bases. The CDR3 spans 12 residues. The CDR3 loop reads CSAAAGSYGQFF. The CDR3 region has the DNA TGCAGTGCCGCCGCGGGGTCCTACGGGCAGTTCTTC.

The chain employs TRBV24-1 and TRBJ2-3, with no clear D. Germline CDR1 reads KGHDR; CDR2 reads SFDVKD. The CDR3 length is 12 residues. Trimming removed 11 bases from V and 0 bases from J, with 8 bases in between. The CDR3 spells CASAESTDTQYF. DNA for the CDR3: TGTGCCAGCGCGGAAAGCACAGATACGCAGTATTTT.